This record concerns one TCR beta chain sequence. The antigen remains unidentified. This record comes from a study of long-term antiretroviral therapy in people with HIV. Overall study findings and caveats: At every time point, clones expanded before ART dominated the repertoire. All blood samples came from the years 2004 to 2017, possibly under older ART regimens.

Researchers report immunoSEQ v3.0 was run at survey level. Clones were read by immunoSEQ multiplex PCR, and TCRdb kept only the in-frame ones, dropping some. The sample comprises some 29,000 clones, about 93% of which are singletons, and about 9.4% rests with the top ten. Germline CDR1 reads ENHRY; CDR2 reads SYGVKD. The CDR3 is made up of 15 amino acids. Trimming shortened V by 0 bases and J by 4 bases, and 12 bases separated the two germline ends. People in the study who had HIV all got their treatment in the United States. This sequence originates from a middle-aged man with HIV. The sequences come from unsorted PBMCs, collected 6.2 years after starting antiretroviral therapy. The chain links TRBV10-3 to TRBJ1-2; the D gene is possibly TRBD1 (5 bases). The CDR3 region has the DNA TGTGCCATCAGTGAGTCGTTGACAGTAGCCTATGGCTACACCTTC. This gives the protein CAISESLTVAYGYTF.